The 21 T cell receptor beta chains in this list originate from one sample, sequenced in a study of T-cell memory formation after mild COVID-19. TCRdb re-called the 5' RACE reads through MiXCR, storing one row per CDR3 protein. Among about 260,000 distinct CDR3 sequences, about a sixth were seen once, and the ten largest hold roughly 20%. Material: PBMCs or a T cell subset sorted from them (not recorded which). Receptors were obtained from a man younger than 30 who had mild COVID-19 (a few samples of this study predate the infection). Cell type and time point are not known.

This clonotype was seen only a few times. The chain has TRBV29-1 and TRBJ1-1; D unresolved. V was shortened by 2 bases and J by 1 base, with 5 bases between the two germline ends. The CDR3 runs to 12 residues. Germline V gene sequence: CDR1 SQVTM, CDR2 ANQGSEA. CDR3 DNA sequence: TGCAGCGTTGAAAGGGAGAACACTGAAGCTTTCTTT. This codes for CSVERENTEAFF.

The chain joins TRBV5-4 to TRBJ1-1, with D perhaps matching TRBD1 (5 bases). The CDR3 is made up of 15 amino acids. Germline V CDR1 and CDR2: SGHNT, YYREEE (reference sequence). Trimming stripped 2 bases from V and 3 bases from J, with 14 bases between. The CDR3 DNA follows: TGTGCCAGCAGCTTCTTCGGGGGTCGGGACACTGAAGCTTTCTTT. This sequence encodes CASSFFGGRDTEAFF.

This clonotype has only a few counts. This chain connects TRBV7-8 to TRBJ2-2; no definite D call. V lost 6 bases and J lost 6, with 5 bases in between. The CDR3 covers 11 residues. The germline gives CDR1 SGHVS, CDR2 FQNEAQ. CDR3 DNA sequence: TGTGCCAGCAGAAGGTCCGGGGAGCTGTTTTTT. Amino acid sequence: CASRRSGELFF.

This clonotype was recorded at least ten times. The chain combines TRBV5-6 with TRBJ2-1, with a possible D match to TRBD1 (5 bases). Trimming removed 4 bases at V and 8 bases at J, with 19 bases between. The germline gives CDR1 SGHDT, CDR2 YYEEEE. This CDR3 has 15 amino acids. This CDR3 reads CASSPRAIVNHEQFF. The CDR3 coding sequence is TGTGCCAGCAGCCCCAGGGCCATAGTTAACCATGAGCAGTTCTTC.

This clonotype was picked up many times. The chain has TRBV6-6 and TRBJ1-4; TRBD1 matches at 8 bases. Germline V gives CDR1 MNHNY, CDR2 SVGAGI (reference sequence). This CDR3 contains 13 residues. J gave up 7 bases and V 2 bases, and 0 bases lay outside the gene matches. The CDR3 DNA reads as TGTGCCAGCAGTTACGGGACAGGTGAAAAACTGTTTTTT. It translates to CASSYGTGEKLFF.

This clonotype has more than one count but fewer than ten. The rearrangement uses TRBV7-2 and TRBJ2-3; TRBD2 matches at 8 bases. The CDR3 sequence is 15 residues long. The germline V gene encodes CDR1 SGHTA and CDR2 FQGNSA. J was trimmed by 2 bases and V by 3 bases; bases with no gene match: 4. CDR3 sequence reads: CASSFRREATDTQYF. In DNA form, the CDR3 reads TGTGCCAGCAGCTTCCGGCGGGAGGCCACAGATACGCAGTATTTT.

The chain joins TRBV29-1 to TRBJ1-4; 8 bases fit TRBD1. Germline V lookup: CDR1 SQVTM, CDR2 ANQGSEA. Trimming at V came to 2 bases and at J to 8 bases, leaving 7 bases not matched to a gene. This CDR3 is 14 amino acids long. The CDR3 is CSVEKAGGNEKLFF. DNA for the CDR3: TGCAGCGTTGAAAAGGCAGGGGGCAACGAAAAACTGTTTTTT.

Here the CDR3 DNA reads TGTGCCAGCAGCTCAGGGACCCTCCGAGAGACCCAGTACTTC. This codes for CASSSGTLRETQYF. This chain joins TRBV7-9 and TRBJ2-5; D assignment may be TRBD1 or TRBD2 (5 bases each). Germline V lookup: CDR1 SEHNR, CDR2 FQNEAQ (reference sequence). The ends were cut back, 4 bases at V and 4 bases at J, with 13 bases in the middle. The CDR3 has 14 residues.

The V and J genes are TRBV11-2 and TRBJ1-2, with 10 bases that match TRBD1. This CDR3 has 18 amino acids. Unmatched junction bases numbered 14, after V lost 5 bases and J lost 2 bases. Germline lookup yields CDR1 SGHAT and CDR2 FQNNGV. DNA of the CDR3: TGTGCCAGCAGCCCCCTCCCACGGGACAGGGGTCCCAACTATGGCTACACCTTC. It specifies CASSPLPRDRGPNYGYTF.

This clonotype showed up just a few times. This chain joins TRBV4-1 and TRBJ1-5, with D tentatively TRBD1 (5 bases). Germline loops: CDR1 MGHRA, CDR2 YSYEKL. V was pared by 1 base and J by 5 bases, with 12 bases between. The CDR3 spans 15 residues. CDR3: CASSQGDGRHQPQHF. The CDR3 DNA sequence: TGCGCCAGCAGCCAAGGGGACGGTCGGCATCAGCCCCAGCATTTT.

This clonotype was picked up a small number of times. The chain links TRBV12-3 or TRBV12-4 to TRBJ2-1; D is unclear. V dropped 1 base and J dropped 9 bases, with 16 bases sitting between them. The CDR3 consists of 15 residues. The CDR3 reads CASSLGSDLWSEQFF. The DNA for the CDR3 is TGTGCCAGCAGTTTAGGCTCCGACCTGTGGAGTGAGCAGTTCTTC.

The gene calls are TRBV4-1 and TRBJ2-7; a weak D match, TRBD2 (6 bases). Germline lookup yields CDR1 MGHRA and CDR2 YSYEKL. The germline V and J ends were trimmed by 4 bases and 3 bases, with 19 bases remaining between them. The CDR3 sequence is 16 residues long. This CDR3 is CASSLLLGRGGYEQYV. CDR3 DNA sequence: TGCGCCAGCAGCCTACTACTAGGAAGGGGAGGCTACGAGCAGTACGTC.

This chain joins TRBV27 and TRBJ1-4; D ambiguous. CDR3 length equals 12 residues. Trimming took 6 bases from V and 8 from J, leaving 10 bases between them. Germline V gene lookup returns CDR1 MNHEY and CDR2 SMNVEV (reference sequence). The CDR3 nucleotides read TGTGCCAGCAGCTTCCTGGGAGAAAAACTGTTTTTT. Translation: CASSFLGEKLFF.

This clonotype showed up just a few times. The gene calls are TRBV20-1 and TRBJ2-1; D might be TRBD2 (5 bases). Per the germline V gene, CDR1 is DFQATT and CDR2 is SNEGSKA (reference sequence). Trimming took 7 bases from V and 1 from J, leaving 14 bases between them. The CDR3 runs to 14 residues. The CDR3 DNA sequence: TGCAGTGTGAGAGGCGGGCCTTCCTACAATGAGCAGTTCTTC. Amino acids: CSVRGGPSYNEQFF.

This clonotype came up a few times. The chain couples TRBV6-5 to TRBJ2-3; possibly TRBD2 for D (5 bases). V was trimmed by 2 bases and J by 0 bases, leaving 12 bases between them. Germline CDR1 reads MNHEY; CDR2 reads SVGAGI. The CDR3 spans 16 residues. The CDR3 DNA reads as TGTGCCAGCAGTTACCGCCCGGGATATAGCACAGATACGCAGTATTTT. It codes for CASSYRPGYSTDTQYF.

The sample holds a few counts of this clonotype. This rearrangement joins TRBV5-1 to TRBJ1-5; 11 bases fit TRBD1. The CDR3 is made up of 16 amino acids. The trim removed 5 bases at V and 3 bases at J, leaving 7 bases unmatched. In germline, CDR1 is SGHRS, CDR2 YFSETQ. CDR3 amino acids: CASSPGTGGTNQPQHF. In DNA, the CDR3 is TGCGCCAGCAGTCCGGGGACAGGGGGTACCAATCAGCCCCAGCATTTT.

This clonotype was seen a few times. The gene calls are TRBV4-1 and TRBJ1-1; 10 bases agree with TRBD1. Trimming cost V 5 bases and J 1 base; bases outside gene matches: 4. CDR1 MGHRA and CDR2 YSYEKL come from the germline V gene. The length of the CDR3 is 15 residues. In nucleotides, the CDR3 is TGCGCCAGCAGCGGGTGGGACAGGGGGAACACTGAAGCTTTCTTT. It encodes CASSGWDRGNTEAFF.

This clonotype appeared a few times. V is TRBV5-1 and J is TRBJ1-1; TRBD1 is a possible D gene (5 bases). This CDR3 comprises 15 residues. Germline lookup yields CDR1 SGHRS and CDR2 YFSETQ. Trimming cost V 3 bases and J 3 bases, with 15 bases left between them. The CDR3 sequence: CASSWGEDGDTEAFF. The CDR3 nucleotides read TGCGCCAGCAGCTGGGGGGAAGATGGGGACACTGAAGCTTTCTTT.

This clonotype was observed a handful of times. CDR3 DNA sequence: TGTGCCAGCAGTTACTCGGGCCTATTCAACACTGAAGCTTTCTTT. It yields the protein CASSYSGLFNTEAFF. This chain connects TRBV6-5 to TRBJ1-1; no clear D gene. Trimming took off 0 bases at V and 2 bases at J, with 10 bases between the two ends. The CDR3 has 15 amino acids. Looked up from germline, CDR1 is MNHEY and CDR2 is SVGAGI.

This clonotype appeared a few times. The chain is built from TRBV20-1 and TRBJ1-5, with no clear D. The CDR3 has 13 residues. V lost 0 bases and J 2 bases, leaving 5 bases between the germline ends. CDR1 is DFQATT, CDR2 SNEGSKA, per germline (reference sequence). CDR3 DNA: TGCAGTGCTAGAGATCCCCGCAATCAGCCCCAGCATTTT. This encodes CSARDPRNQPQHF.

The genes are TRBV6-1 and TRBJ1-4; possibly TRBD1 for D (6 bases). This CDR3 has 14 amino acids. The V end lost 3 bases, the J end lost 11 bases, and 16 bases lay between the germline ends. Germline V gene sequence: CDR1 MNHNS, CDR2 SASEGT. CDR3 amino acids: CASSERQTQGKLFF. CDR3 DNA sequence: TGTGCCAGCAGTGAGAGGCAGACCCAGGGGAAACTGTTTTTT.